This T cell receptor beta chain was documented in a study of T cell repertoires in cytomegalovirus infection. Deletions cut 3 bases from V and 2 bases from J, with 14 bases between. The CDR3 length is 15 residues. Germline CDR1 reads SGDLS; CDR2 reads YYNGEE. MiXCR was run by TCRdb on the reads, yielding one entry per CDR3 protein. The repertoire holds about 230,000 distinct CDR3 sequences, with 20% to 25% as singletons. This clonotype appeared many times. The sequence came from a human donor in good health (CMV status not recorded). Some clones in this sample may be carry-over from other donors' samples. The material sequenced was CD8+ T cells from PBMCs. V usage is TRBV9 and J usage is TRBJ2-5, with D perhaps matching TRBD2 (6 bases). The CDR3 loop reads CASSEDGGVQETQYF. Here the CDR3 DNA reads TGTGCCAGCAGCGAAGACGGAGGGGTACAAGAGACCCAGTACTTC.